Detailed here is one TCR beta chain. The protocol was immunoSEQ multiplex PCR, while the TCRdb copy is restricted to in-frame clones and leaves out a portion. The data contain roughly 330,000 clones, 80% to 90% of them seen just once; the ten biggest clones take up about 5%. The data stem from a study of blood T cell repertoires in COVID-19. The CDR3 length is 15 residues. Germline trimming cut 4 bases from V and 2 bases from J; bases unmatched to any gene: 3. Germline values: CDR1 SGDLS, CDR2 YYNGEE. The sample taken for sequencing was PBMCs or T cells enriched from blood (not recorded which). The gene calls are TRBV9 and TRBJ1-5; 10 nucleotides match TRBD1. The source is a young woman who had recovered from COVID-19. This chain's CDR3 is CASSQTGGGNQPQHF. Written as DNA, the CDR3 is TGTGCCAGCAGCCAGACAGGGGGCGGCAATCAGCCCCAGCATTTT.